This TCR beta chain is drawn from a study of blood T cell repertoires in COVID-19. TCRdb's copy holds only in-frame clones and misses some; the assay was immunoSEQ multiplex PCR. The profile shows about 59,000 clones, 88% of them singletons. The origin of this receptor is a woman of 80 years or more with active COVID-19. The sequenced sample was peripheral blood.

The CDR3 spells CASSLIGGVLNIQYF. As DNA, the CDR3 is TGCGCCAGCAGCTTAATAGGAGGAGTGTTGAACATTCAGTACTTC. This chain links TRBV5-1 with TRBJ2-4; D might be TRBD2 (5 bases). CDR3 size: 15 residues. CDR1 and CDR2 from the germline V gene are SGHRS and YFSETQ. The germline V and J ends were trimmed by 2 bases and 7 bases, with 16 bases remaining between them.